This entry lists 13 T cell receptor beta chains sequenced from one sample in a study of OX40 agonist ivuxolimab in advanced cancers. The data were produced by immunoSEQ multiplex PCR, yet TCRdb's version contains in-frame clones alone and is incomplete. This sample carries around 48,000 clones, more than 70% of them seen once, and the ten largest clones take roughly 3%. Here the sequenced sample was CD4+ or CD8+ T cells sorted from blood, taken in a trial of the OX40 agonist ivuxolimab. The source is an adult with an advanced solid tumor such as melanoma, head and neck, liver or kidney cancer.

This sequence joins TRBV2 and TRBJ1-5; maybe TRBD1 (6 bases). CDR1 and CDR2 from the germline V gene are SNHLY and FYNNEI. The CDR3 is 14 residues long. V was cut by 6 bases and J by 10 bases, with 19 bases left in between. This chain's CDR3 is CASREQGRPVPQHF. The CDR3 nucleotides read TGTGCCAGCAGGGAACAGGGACGGCCAGTTCCCCAGCATTTT.

The J gene is TRBJ2-5, the V gene TRBV10-3; possible D gene TRBD2, 6 bases. Germline lookup yields CDR1 ENHRY and CDR2 SYGVKD. The CDR3 extends over 15 amino acids. Trimming took off 2 bases at V and 5 bases at J, with 15 bases between the two ends. The CDR3 spells CAISEGGLAGETQYF. The CDR3 DNA follows: TGTGCCATCAGTGAGGGGGGACTTGCCGGGGAGACCCAGTACTTC.

Within the sample, this clone is large (0.1 to 1%). The chain couples TRBV20-1 to TRBJ1-1; D is perhaps TRBD1 (5 bases). Germline-derived CDR1 and CDR2 are DFQATT and SNEGSKA (reference sequence). Deletions cut 6 bases from V and 4 bases from J, with 9 bases between. The CDR3 spans 11 residues. The CDR3 is CSAREATEAFF. The DNA of the CDR3 is TGCAGTGCCAGGGAGGCCACTGAAGCTTTCTTT.

The J gene is TRBJ1-6, the V gene TRBV19; D not certain. The germline V gene encodes CDR1 LNHDA and CDR2 SQIVND (reference sequence). V gave up 7 bases and J gave up 6 bases, with 10 bases separating them. The CDR3 covers 13 residues. The CDR3 spells CASTDPGNSPLHF. Here the CDR3 DNA reads TGTGCCAGTACTGACCCGGGTAATTCACCCCTCCACTTT.

A word on this clone: A read error may be the cause here, since a much bigger clone is one base away. The CDR3 loop is CVSSARPFRAVYEQYF. As DNA, the CDR3 is TGCGTCAGCAGCGCCCGTCCGTTCAGAGCAGTATACGAGCAGTACTTC. This chain uses TRBV4-1 with TRBJ2-7; D gene unclear. The length of the CDR3 is 16 residues. CDR1 and CDR2 from the germline V gene are MGHRA and YSYEKL.

This chain connects TRBV2 to TRBJ1-6; no firm D call. Germline values: CDR1 SNHLY, CDR2 FYNNEI. CDR3 size: 13 residues. Trimming took off 3 bases at V and 7 bases at J, with 7 bases between the two ends. In DNA form, the CDR3 reads TGTGCCAGCAGTGACCGGGAGAATTCACCCCTCCACTTT. Translation gives CASSDRENSPLHF. Drawing the rest from reference TRBV2 and TRBJ1-6, the complete variable domain is EPEVTQTPSHQVTQMGQEVILRCVPISNHLYFYWYRQILGQKVEFLVSFYNNEISEKSEIFDDQFSVERPDGSNFTLKIRSTKLEDSAMYFCASSDRENSPLHFGNGTRLTVT.

This clone is medium-sized (0.01 to 0.1%) within its sample. The rearrangement joins TRBV20-1 to TRBJ1-2; D gene ambiguous. The V end lost 3 bases, the J end lost 2 bases, and 4 bases lay between the germline ends. Germline CDR1 reads DFQATT; CDR2 reads SNEGSKA (reference sequence). CDR3 length: 11 residues. The CDR3 bases are TGCAGTGCTAGGTCCAACTATGGCTACACCTTC. Translated: CSARSNYGYTF.

The chain has TRBV28 and TRBJ1-4, with D unclear. The CDR3 extends over 11 amino acids. Germline-derived CDR1 and CDR2 are MDHEN and SYDVKM. V gave up 6 bases and J gave up 8 bases, with 7 bases separating them. The CDR3 loop reads CASRKTEKLFF. CDR3 nucleotides: TGTGCCAGCAGGAAGACAGAAAAACTGTTTTTT.

Remarks on this clone: The junction does not match germline at one end; this may be a read error. J is TRBJ1-2 and V is TRBV29-1; D may be TRBD1 (5 bases). The CDR3 runs 13 residues. Germline CDR1 reads SQVTM; CDR2 reads ANQGSEA. The CDR3 loop is CSVEGGWGYSYTF. The CDR3 nucleotides read TGCAGCGTTGAGGGGGGTTGGGGCTATAGCTACACCTTC.

This sequence joins TRBV28 and TRBJ1-6; 7 bases map to TRBD1. After removal of 5 bases from V and 5 bases from J, the junction contained 6 bases not matched to a gene. The germline CDR1 and CDR2 sequences are MDHEN and SYDVKM. The CDR3 has 15 residues. The CDR3 reads CASSDWTGDNSPLHF. Here the CDR3 DNA reads TGTGCCAGCAGTGACTGGACAGGAGATAATTCACCCCTCCACTTT.

This chain links TRBV18 with TRBJ2-3, with 8 bases identical to TRBD2. The CDR3 has 16 residues. The germline V gene encodes CDR1 KGHSH and CDR2 LQKENI. The V gene end was trimmed by 6 bases and the J gene end by 0 bases; junction bases not matched to a gene: 8. The CDR3, as DNA: TGTGCCAGCTCTCTCACGGGAGGGCCAAGCACAGATACGCAGTATTTT. Residues: CASSLTGGPSTDTQYF.

The rearrangement joins TRBV18 to TRBJ1-1, with D unclear. V was pared by 1 base and J by 6 bases, with 9 bases between. Germline-derived CDR1 and CDR2 are KGHSH and LQKENI. The CDR3 loop spans 13 amino acids. The CDR3 DNA reads as TGTGCCAGCTCACCACGAGGGATCGCTGAAGCTTTCTTT. It yields the protein CASSPRGIAEAFF.

V gene TRBV6-6 combines with J gene TRBJ2-5; 11 bases agree with TRBD1. The germline V gene encodes CDR1 MNHNY and CDR2 SVGAGI (reference sequence). V lost 4 bases to trimming and J lost 7 bases; unmatched junction nucleotides: 8. This CDR3 has 15 residues. The CDR3 sequence is CASSLTSGTGGTQYF. For the CDR3, the DNA is TGTGCCAGCAGTTTAACGTCAGGGACAGGGGGGACCCAGTACTTC.